This TCR beta chain is drawn from a study of T cells in Graves' hyperthyroidism and ophthalmopathy. Study details: Once the initial diagnosis was made, peripheral blood was obtained before any treatment.

PBMCs stemmed from under 11 ml fresh peripheral blood. It was RNA transcripts that yielded the amplified TCR beta CDR3 regions. Primed by the HTBI set, a first-round RT-PCR was run on the TCR CDR3. MiXCR, run by TCRdb on the multiplex PCR reads, gives a single entry per CDR3 protein. The sample consists of under 400,000 distinct CDR3 sequences, 21% of them appearing once. The germline gives CDR1 SNHLY, CDR2 FYNNEI. This CDR3 region has 18 residues. Trimming shortened V by 5 bases and J by 7 bases, and 27 bases separated the two germline ends. The sequenced sample consisted of blood. The chain links TRBV2 to TRBJ1-5; D is perhaps TRBD1 (5 bases). This receptor was obtained from a woman in her 50s with Graves' hyperthyroidism. CDR3 sequence reads: CASSPPAERGSSWQPQHF. In DNA, the CDR3 is TGTGCCAGCAGTCCACCCGCGGAGAGGGGAAGCTCTTGGCAGCCCCAGCATTTT.